This TCR beta chain emerged from a study of T-cell reconstitution after alpha-beta-depleted transplantation in children. Study conclusions and caveats: Expanded graft clones numbering several hundred reportedly gave rise to alpha-beta T cells about two months after transplant. Surviving recipient T cells and thymic progenitors produced the high day-60 TCRbeta diversity seen in some patients. One year after transplant, T-cell counts and diversity came mostly from newly produced T cells.

CDR3 length: 16 residues. Germline-derived CDR1 and CDR2 are LGHNA and YSLEER. Trimming shortened V by 2 bases and J by 4 bases, and 16 bases separated the two germline ends. For TCRbeta, the library was prepared with unique molecular identifiers. TCRdb re-derived calls from the PCR reads in MiXCR, one entry per CDR3 protein. The table shows roughly 490,000 distinct CDR3 sequences, with approximately 10% occurring only once. A note on this clonotype: Its target is not known.

This clonotype was obtained from a female patient aged 2-10 years who had a stem cell transplant for aplastic anemia, so the T cells may come from the graft donor. The sample here was PBMCs, mostly from graft donor cells, taken 180 days after TCRalphabeta/CD19-depleted stem cell transplant. This chain joins TRBV4-3 and TRBJ2-3; D uncertain. CDR3 bases: TGCGCCAGCAGCCAATTCGAACCTAGGATCGCAGATACGCAGTATTTT. Translated, it gives CASSQFEPRIADTQYF.